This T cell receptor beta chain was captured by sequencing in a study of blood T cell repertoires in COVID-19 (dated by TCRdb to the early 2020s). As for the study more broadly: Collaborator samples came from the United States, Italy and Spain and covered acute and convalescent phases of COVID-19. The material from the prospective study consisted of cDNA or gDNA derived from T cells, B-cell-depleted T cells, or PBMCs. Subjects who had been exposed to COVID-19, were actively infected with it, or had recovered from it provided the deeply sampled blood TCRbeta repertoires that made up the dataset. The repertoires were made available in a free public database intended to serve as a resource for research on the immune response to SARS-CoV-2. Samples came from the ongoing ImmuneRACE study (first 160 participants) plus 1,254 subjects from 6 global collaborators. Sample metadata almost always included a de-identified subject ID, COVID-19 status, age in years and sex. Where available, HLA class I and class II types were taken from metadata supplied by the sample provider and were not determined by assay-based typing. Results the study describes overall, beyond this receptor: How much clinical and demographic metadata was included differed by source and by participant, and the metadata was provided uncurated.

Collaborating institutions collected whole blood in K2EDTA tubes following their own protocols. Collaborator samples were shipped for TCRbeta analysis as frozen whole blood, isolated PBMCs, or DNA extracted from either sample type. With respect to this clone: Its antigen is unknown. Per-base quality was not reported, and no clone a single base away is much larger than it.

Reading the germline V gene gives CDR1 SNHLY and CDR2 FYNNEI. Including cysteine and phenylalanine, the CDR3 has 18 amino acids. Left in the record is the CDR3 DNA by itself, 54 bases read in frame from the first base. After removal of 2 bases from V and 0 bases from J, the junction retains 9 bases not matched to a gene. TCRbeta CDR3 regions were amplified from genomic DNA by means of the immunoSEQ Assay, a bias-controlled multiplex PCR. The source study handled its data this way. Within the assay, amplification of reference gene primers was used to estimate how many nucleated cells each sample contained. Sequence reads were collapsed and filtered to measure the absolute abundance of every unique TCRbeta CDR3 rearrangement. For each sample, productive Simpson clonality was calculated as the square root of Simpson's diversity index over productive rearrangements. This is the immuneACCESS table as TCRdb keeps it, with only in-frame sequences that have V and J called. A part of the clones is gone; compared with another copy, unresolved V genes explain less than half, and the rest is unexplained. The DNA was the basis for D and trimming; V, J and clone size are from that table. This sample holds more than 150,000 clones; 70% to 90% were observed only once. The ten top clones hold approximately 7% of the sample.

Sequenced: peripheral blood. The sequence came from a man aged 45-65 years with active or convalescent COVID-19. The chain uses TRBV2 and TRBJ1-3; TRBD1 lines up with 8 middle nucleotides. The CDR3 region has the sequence CASSELWDRPSSGNTIYF. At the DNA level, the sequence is TGTGCCAGCAGTGAACTATGGGACAGGCCCAGCTCTGGAAACACCATATATTTT.